This TCR beta chain came from a study of cytomegalovirus exposure and HLA in healthy donors. Measured with immunoSEQ multiplex PCR; TCRdb has only the in-frame clones, and not every one. The sample consists of hundreds of thousands of clones, approximately 83% of them appearing once. V lost 8 bases to trimming and J lost 5 bases, with 18 bases between them. Germline assignment: CDR1 LNHDA and CDR2 SQIVND (reference sequence). This CDR3 has 14 amino acids. Study-level points and caveats: Later, an analysis found that TCR clusters from the first cohort tended to co-occur in the 130 or so validation repertoires.

Worth noting for this clone: Antigen unknown.

The rearrangement joins TRBV19 to TRBJ1-1; D might be TRBD1 (5 bases). This receptor was taken from a woman between 25 and 40 years old in good health and CMV-seropositive. The sequencing input was PBMCs. The CDR3 DNA follows: TGTGCCAGTCAAAGGGGTTTAGTTTGGACTGAAGCTTTCTTT. Translation gives CASQRGLVWTEAFF.